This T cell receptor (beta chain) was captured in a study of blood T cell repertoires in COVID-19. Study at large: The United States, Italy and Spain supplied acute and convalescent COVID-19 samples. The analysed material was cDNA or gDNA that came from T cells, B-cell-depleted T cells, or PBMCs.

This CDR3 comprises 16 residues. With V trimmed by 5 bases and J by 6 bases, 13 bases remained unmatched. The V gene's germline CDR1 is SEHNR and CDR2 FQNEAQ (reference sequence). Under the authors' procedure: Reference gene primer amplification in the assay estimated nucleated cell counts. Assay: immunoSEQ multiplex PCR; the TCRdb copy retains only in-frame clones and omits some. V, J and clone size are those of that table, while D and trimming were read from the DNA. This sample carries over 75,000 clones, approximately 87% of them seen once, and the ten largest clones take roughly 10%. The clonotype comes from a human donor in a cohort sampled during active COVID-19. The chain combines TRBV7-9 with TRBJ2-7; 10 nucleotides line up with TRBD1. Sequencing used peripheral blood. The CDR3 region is CASSREWGTGAAEQYF. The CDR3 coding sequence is TGTGCCAGCAGCCGGGAGTGGGGGACAGGGGCTGCCGAGCAGTACTTC. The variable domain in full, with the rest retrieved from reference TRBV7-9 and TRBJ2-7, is DTGVSQNPRHKITKRGQNVTFRCDPISEHNRLYWYRQTLGQGPEFLTYFQNEAQLEKSRLLSDRFSAERPKGSFSTLEIQRTEQGDSAMYLCASSREWGTGAAEQYFGPGTRLTVT.